The present T cell receptor (beta chain) was sequenced within a study of shared clonotypes between healthy human individuals. Turning to this clone: The target antigen is unknown.

V was clipped by 5 bases and J by 0 bases, with 11 bases between them. Germline CDR1 is MNHNS and CDR2 is SASEGT. The CDR3 runs to 15 residues. Methods used by the authors: Filtering differed, since immunoSEQ gave only junction sequences and no quality scores. Generated by immunoSEQ multiplex PCR, the TCRdb table keeps only in-frame clones and is missing some. V and J calls and clone size are copied from that table; D and trimming were computed from the DNA. Of about 320,000 clones listed, roughly 87% were seen once; the top ten hold under 20%. Study-level points and caveats: Naive subsets tended to show greater estimated richness than memory subsets.

The source material was memory CD8+ T cells sorted from blood. Subset denoted: CD45RO+ cells pooled with CCR7-negative TemRA cells. The receptor's source is a man aged 18 to 30 in good health. The V and J genes are TRBV6-1 and TRBJ1-3; D remains unclear. The CDR3: CASSPRTDSGNTIYF. The CDR3 coding sequence is TGTGCCAGCAGTCCAAGGACGGACTCTGGAAACACCATATATTTT.